This T cell receptor beta chain emerged from a study of lymphopenia after photon versus proton radiotherapy. Libraries were prepared by immunoSEQ multiplex PCR; TCRdb keeps only in-frame clonotypes and omits some of them. This table has 68,000 or so clones, roughly 91% appearing once. Germline lookup yields CDR1 SGHRS and CDR2 YFSETQ. Deletions cut 3 bases from V and 4 bases from J, with 17 bases between. The CDR3 is 16 amino acids. The material sequenced was peripheral blood, taken from a patient treated with photon-based radiotherapy. This receptor was identified in a woman in her 70s with pancreatic cancer. The chain uses TRBV5-1 and TRBJ2-1, with D possibly TRBD2 on 7 matching bases. CDR3 in DNA: TGCGCCAGCAGCTGGGGGGCCGGGACTACTTACAATGAGCAGTTCTTC. Translation gives CASSWGAGTTYNEQFF.